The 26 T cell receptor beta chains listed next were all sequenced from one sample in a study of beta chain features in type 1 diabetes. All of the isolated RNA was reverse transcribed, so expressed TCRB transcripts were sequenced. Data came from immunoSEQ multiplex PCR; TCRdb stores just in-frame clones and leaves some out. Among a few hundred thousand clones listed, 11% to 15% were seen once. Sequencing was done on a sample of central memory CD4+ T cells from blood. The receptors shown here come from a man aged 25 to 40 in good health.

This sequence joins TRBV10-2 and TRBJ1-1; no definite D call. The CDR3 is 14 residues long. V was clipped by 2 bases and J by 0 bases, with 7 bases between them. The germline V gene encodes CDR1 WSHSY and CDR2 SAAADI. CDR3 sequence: CASSEARMNTEAFF. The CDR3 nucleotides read TGCGCCAGCAGTGAGGCGCGGATGAACACTGAAGCTTTCTTT.

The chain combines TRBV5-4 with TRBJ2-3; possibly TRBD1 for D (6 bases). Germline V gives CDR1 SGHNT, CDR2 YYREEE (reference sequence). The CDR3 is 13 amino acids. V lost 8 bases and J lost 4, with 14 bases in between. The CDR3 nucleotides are TGTGCCAGTTTTACAGGGAATGCAGATACGCAGTATTTT. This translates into CASFTGNADTQYF. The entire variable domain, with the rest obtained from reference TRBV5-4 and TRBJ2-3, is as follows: ETGVTQSPTHLIKTRGQQVTLRCSSQSGHNTVSWYQQALGQGPQFIFQYYREEENGRGNFPPRFSGLQFPNYSSELNVNALELDDSALYLCASFTGNADTQYFGPGTRLTVL.

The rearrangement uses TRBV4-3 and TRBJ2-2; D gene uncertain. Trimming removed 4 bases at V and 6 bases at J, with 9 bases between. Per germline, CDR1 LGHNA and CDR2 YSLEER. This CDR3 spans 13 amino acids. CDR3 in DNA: TGCGCCAGCAGCCTCAAAAGGGCCGGGGAGCTGTTTTTT. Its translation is CASSLKRAGELFF.

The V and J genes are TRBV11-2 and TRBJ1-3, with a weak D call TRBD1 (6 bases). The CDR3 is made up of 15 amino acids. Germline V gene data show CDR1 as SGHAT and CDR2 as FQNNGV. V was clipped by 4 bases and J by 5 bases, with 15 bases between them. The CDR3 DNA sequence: TGTGCCAGCAGCTCCCGGACAGTGGGGAGAAACACCATATATTTT. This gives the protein CASSSRTVGRNTIYF.

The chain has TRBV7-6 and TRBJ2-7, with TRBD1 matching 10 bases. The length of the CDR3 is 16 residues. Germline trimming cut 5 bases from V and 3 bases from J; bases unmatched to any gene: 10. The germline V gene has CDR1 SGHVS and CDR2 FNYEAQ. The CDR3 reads CASSKRFGTGDYEQYF. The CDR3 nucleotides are TGTGCCAGCAGCAAAAGGTTCGGGACAGGGGACTACGAGCAGTACTTC.

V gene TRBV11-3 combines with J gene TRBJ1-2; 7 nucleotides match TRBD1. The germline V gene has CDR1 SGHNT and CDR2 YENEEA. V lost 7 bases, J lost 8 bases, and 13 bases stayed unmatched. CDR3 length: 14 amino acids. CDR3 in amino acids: CASTLGQGVGGYTF. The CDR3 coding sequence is TGTGCCAGCACCCTAGGGCAGGGGGTAGGAGGCTACACCTTC.

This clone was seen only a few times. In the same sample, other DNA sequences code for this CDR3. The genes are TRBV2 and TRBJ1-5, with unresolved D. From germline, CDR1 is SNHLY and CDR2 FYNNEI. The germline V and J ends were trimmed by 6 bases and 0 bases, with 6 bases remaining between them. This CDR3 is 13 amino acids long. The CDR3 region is CASSQYSNQPQHF. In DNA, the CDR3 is TGTGCCAGCAGCCAGTATAGCAATCAGCCCCAGCATTTT.

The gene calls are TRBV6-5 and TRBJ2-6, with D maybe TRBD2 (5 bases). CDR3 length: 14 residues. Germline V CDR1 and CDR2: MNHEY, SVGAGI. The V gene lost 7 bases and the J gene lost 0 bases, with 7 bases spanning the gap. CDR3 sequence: CASNRGSGANVLTF. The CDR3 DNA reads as TGTGCCAGCAATCGGGGCTCTGGGGCCAACGTCCTGACTTTC.

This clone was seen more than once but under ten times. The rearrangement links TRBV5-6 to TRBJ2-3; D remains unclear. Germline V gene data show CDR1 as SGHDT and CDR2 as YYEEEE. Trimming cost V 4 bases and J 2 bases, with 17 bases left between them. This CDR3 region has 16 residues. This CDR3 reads CASSARRASDTDTQYF. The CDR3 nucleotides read TGTGCCAGCAGCGCGCGACGGGCTAGTGACACAGATACGCAGTATTTT.

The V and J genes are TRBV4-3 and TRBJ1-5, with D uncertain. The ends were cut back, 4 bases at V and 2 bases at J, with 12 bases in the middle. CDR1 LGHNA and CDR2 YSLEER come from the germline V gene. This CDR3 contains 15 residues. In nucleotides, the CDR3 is TGCGCCAGCAGCCTTTCCAGGTCTGGCAATCAGCCCCAGCATTTT. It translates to CASSLSRSGNQPQHF.

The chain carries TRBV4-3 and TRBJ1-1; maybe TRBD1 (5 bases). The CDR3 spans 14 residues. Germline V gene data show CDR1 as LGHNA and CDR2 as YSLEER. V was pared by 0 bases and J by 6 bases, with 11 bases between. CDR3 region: CASSQDSRESEAFF. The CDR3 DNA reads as TGCGCCAGCAGCCAAGACTCCAGGGAATCTGAAGCTTTCTTT.

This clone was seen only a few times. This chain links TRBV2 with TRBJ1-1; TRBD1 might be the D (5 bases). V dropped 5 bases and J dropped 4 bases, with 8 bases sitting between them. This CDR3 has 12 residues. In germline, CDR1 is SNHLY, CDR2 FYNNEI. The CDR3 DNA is TGTGCCAGCAGTTCCCAGGGCACTGAAGCTTTCTTT. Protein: CASSSQGTEAFF.

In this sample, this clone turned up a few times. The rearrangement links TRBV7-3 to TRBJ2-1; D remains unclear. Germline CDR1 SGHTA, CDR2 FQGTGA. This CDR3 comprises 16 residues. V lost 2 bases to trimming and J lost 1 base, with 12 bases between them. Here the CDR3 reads CASSLPGPPSYNEQFF. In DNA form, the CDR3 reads TGTGCCAGCAGCTTACCAGGACCACCATCCTACAATGAGCAGTTCTTC.

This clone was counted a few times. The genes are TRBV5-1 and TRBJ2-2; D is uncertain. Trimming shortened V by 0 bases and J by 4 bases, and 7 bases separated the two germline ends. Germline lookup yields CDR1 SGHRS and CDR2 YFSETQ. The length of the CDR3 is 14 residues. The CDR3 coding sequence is TGCGCCAGCAGCTTGGTGGGAACCACCGGGGAGCTGTTTTTT. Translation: CASSLVGTTGELFF.

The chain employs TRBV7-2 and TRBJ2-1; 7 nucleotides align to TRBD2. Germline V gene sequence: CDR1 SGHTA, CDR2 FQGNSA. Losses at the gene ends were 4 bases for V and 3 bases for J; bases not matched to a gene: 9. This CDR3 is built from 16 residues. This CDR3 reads CASSSRAGVRYNEQFF. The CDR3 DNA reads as TGTGCCAGCAGCTCTCGGGCGGGGGTGCGCTACAATGAGCAGTTCTTC.

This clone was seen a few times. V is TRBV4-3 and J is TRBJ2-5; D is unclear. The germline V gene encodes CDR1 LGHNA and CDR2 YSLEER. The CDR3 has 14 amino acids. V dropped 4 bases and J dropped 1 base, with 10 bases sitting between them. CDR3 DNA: TGCGCCAGCAGCCGCCAGCTATTCCAAGAGACCCAGTACTTC. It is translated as CASSRQLFQETQYF.

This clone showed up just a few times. The CDR3 nucleotides are TGTGCCAGCATCTCCCCGGGACCCGGTACAGATACGCAGTATTTT. It yields the protein CASISPGPGTDTQYF. This chain joins TRBV28 and TRBJ2-3; tentatively, D is TRBD1 or TRBD2 (5 bases each). This CDR3 has 15 amino acids. Germline V gene sequence: CDR1 MDHEN, CDR2 SYDVKM. V shed 7 bases and J shed 3 bases, with 17 bases lying between them.

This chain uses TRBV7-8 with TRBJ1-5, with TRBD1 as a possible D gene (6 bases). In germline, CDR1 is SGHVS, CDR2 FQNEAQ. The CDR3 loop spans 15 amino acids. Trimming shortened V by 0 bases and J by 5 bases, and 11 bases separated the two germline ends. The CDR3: CASSLAGQLYQPQHF. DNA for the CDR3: TGTGCCAGCAGCTTAGCAGGACAGCTCTATCAGCCCCAGCATTTT.

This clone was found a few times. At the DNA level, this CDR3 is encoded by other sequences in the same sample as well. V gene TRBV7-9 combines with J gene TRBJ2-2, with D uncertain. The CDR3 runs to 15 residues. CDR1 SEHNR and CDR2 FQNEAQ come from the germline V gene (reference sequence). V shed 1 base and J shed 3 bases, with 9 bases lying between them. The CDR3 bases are TGTGCCAGCAGCTTAGTTTCAGGATACACCGGGGAGCTGTTTTTT. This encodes CASSLVSGYTGELFF. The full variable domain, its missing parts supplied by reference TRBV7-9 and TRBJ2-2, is DTGVSQNPRHKITKRGQNVTFRCDPISEHNRLYWYRQTLGQGPEFLTYFQNEAQLEKSRLLSDRFSAERPKGSFSTLEIQRTEQGDSAMYLCASSLVSGYTGELFFGEGSRLTVL.

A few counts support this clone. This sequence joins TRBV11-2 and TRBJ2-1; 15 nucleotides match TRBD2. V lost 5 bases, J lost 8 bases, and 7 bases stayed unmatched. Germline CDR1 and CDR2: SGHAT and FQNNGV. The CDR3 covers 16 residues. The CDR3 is CASSPGTSGGRYEQFF. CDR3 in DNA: TGTGCCAGCAGCCCGGGGACTAGCGGGGGGAGATATGAGCAGTTCTTC. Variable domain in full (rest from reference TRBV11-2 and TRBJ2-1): EAGVAQSPRYKIIEKRQSVAFWCNPISGHATLYWYQQILGQGPKLLIQFQNNGVVDDSQLPKDRFSAERLKGVDSTLKIQPAKLEDSAVYLCASSPGTSGGRYEQFFGPGTRLTVL.

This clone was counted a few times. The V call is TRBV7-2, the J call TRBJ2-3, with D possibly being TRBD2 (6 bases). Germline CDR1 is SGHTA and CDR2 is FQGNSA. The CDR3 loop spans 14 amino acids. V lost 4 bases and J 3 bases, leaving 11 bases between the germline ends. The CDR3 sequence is CASSSPEGTDTQYF. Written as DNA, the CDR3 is TGTGCCAGCAGCTCCCCGGAGGGTACAGATACGCAGTATTTT.

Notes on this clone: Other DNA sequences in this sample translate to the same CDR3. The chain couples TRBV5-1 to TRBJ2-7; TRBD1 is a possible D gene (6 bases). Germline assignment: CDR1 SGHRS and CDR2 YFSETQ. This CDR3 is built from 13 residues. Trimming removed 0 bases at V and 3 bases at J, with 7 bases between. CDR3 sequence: CASSLETGYEQYV. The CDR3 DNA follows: TGCGCCAGCAGCTTGGAGACAGGCTACGAGCAGTACGTC.

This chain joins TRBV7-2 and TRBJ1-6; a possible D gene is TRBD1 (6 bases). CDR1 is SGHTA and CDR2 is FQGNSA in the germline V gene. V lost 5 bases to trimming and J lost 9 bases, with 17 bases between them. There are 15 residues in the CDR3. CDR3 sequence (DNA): TGTGCCAGCAGCGGGAACAGGGTAGGGGGTTCACCCCTCCACTTT. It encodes CASSGNRVGGSPLHF.

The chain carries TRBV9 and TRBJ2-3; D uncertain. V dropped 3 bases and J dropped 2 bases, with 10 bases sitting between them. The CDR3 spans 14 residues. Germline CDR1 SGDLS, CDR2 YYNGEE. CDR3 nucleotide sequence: TGTGCCAGCAGCGGGAACAGCCACACAGATACGCAGTATTTT. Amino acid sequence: CASSGNSHTDTQYF.

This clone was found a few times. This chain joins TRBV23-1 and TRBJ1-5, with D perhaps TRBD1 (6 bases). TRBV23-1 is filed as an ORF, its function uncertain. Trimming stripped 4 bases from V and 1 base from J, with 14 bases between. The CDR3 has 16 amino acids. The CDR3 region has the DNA TGCGCCAGCAGTCCGAGGGGGTCGGGAAGCAATCAGCCCCAGCATTTT. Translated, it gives CASSPRGSGSNQPQHF.

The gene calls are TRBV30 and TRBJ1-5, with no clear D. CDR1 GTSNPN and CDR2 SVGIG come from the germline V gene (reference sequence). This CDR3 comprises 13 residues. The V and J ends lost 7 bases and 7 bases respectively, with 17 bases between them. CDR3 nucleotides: TGTGCCTCCTCTATACAGATAGGGCAGCCCCAGCATTTT. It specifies CASSIQIGQPQHF.